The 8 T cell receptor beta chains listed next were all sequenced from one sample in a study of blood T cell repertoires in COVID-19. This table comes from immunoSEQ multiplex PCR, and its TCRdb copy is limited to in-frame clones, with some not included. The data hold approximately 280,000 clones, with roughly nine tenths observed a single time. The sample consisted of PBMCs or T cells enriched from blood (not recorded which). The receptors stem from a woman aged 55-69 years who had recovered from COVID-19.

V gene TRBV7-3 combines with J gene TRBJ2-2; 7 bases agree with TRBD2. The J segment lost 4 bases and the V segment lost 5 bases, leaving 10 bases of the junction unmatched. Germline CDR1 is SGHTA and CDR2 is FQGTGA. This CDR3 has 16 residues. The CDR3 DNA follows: TGTGCCAGCAGCCCTGGGGGGGGAGGAGCCACCGGGGAGCTGTTTTTT. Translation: CASSPGGGGATGELFF.

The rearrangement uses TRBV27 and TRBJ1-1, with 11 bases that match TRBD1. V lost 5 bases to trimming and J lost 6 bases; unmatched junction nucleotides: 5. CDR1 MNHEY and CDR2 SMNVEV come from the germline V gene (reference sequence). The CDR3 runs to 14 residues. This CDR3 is CASSRTGGLAEAFF. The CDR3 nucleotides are TGTGCCAGCAGTCGGACAGGGGGCTTAGCTGAAGCTTTCTTT.

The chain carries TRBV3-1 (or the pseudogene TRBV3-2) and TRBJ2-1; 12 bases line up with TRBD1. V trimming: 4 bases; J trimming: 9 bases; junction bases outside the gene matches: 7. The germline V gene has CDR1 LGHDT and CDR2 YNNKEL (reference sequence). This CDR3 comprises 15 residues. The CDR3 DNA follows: TGTGCCAGCAGCCCCGGGACAGGGGGCCGGAGTGAGCAGTTCTTC. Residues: CASSPGTGGRSEQFF.

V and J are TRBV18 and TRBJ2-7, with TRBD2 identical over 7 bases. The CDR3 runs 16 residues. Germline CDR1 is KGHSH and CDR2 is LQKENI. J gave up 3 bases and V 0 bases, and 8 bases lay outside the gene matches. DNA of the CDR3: TGTGCCAGCTCACCACCGGTGGCTAGCGGACTCTACGAGCAGTACTTC. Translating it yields CASSPPVASGLYEQYF. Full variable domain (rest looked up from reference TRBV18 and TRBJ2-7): NAGVMQNPRHLVRRRGQEARLRCSPMKGHSHVYWYRQLPEEGLKFMVYLQKENIIDESGMPKERFSAEFPKEGPSILRIQQVVRGDSAAYFCASSPPVASGLYEQYFGPGTRLTVT.

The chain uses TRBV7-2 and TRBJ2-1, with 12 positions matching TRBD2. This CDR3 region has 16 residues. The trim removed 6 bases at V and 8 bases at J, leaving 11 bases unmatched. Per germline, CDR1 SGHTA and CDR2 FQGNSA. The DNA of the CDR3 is TGTGCCAGCAGATCCCGACTAGCGGGAGTTGGCGATGAGCAGTTCTTC. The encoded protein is CASRSRLAGVGDEQFF. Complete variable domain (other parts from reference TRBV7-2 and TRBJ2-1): GAGVSQSPSNKVTEKGKDVELRCDPISGHTALYWYRQSLGQGLEFLIYFQGNSAPDKSGLPSDRFSAERTGGSVSTLTIQRTQQEDSAVYLCASRSRLAGVGDEQFFGPGTRLTVL.

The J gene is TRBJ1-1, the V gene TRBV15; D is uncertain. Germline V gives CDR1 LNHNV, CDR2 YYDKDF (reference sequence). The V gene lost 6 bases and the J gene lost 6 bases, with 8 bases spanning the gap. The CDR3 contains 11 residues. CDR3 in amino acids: CATRADSEAFF. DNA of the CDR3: TGTGCCACCAGGGCAGACTCTGAAGCTTTCTTT.

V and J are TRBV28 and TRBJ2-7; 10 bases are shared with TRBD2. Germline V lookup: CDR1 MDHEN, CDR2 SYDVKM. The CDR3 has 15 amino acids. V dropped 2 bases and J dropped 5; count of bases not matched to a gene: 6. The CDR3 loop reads CASSLLAGVINEQYF. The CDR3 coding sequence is TGTGCCAGCAGTTTACTAGCGGGAGTTATCAACGAGCAGTACTTC.

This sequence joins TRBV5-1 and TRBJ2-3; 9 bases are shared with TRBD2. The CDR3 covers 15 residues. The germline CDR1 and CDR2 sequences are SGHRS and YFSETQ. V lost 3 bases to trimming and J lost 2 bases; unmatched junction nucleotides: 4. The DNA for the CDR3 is TGCGCCAGCAGCTCAGCGGGGGGCCCCACAGATACGCAGTATTTT. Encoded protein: CASSSAGGPTDTQYF.